This T cell receptor beta chain was sequenced in a study of shared clonotypes between healthy human individuals. Overall study findings and caveats: The sharing of 4.5% to 5.5% of naive CD4 clonotypes was seen across several donors. Relative to clonotypes present in all four donors, those not shared had lower generation probabilities.

Points on this clone: Its antigen is not known.

The CDR3 is made up of 15 amino acids. The germline CDR1 and CDR2 sequences are LNHDA and SQIVND (reference sequence). J lost 7 bases, V lost 1 base, and 7 bases had no gene match. Partitioning of CD4+ cells yielded a CD45RA+ naive subset and a CD45RA-negative memory subset. Profiled with immunoSEQ multiplex PCR; TCRdb holds only in-frame clones, not every one. The sample consists of about 680,000 clones, about two thirds of them appearing once. This receptor was obtained from a woman aged 25 to 39 in good health. The sample comprised memory CD4+ T cells sorted from blood. Stated subset: CD45RA-negative fraction. This chain connects TRBV19 to TRBJ1-5, with 7 bases aligning to TRBD1. Here the CDR3 reads CASSIVRGPWQPQHF. CDR3 DNA: TGTGCCAGTAGTATAGTAAGGGGGCCATGGCAGCCCCAGCATTTT.